The next 20 T cell receptor beta chains were all read from a single sample in a study of blood T cell repertoires in COVID-19. Method: immunoSEQ multiplex PCR; TCRdb's copy keeps in-frame clones and lacks some. The sample has about 150,000 clones; 70% to 85% are singletons. Source material: peripheral blood. These receptors were taken from a man aged 60 to 75 with COVID-19, enrolled during active disease.

V is TRBV7-2 and J is TRBJ2-1, with a tentative D call TRBD2 (6 bases). V was trimmed by 0 bases and J by 6 bases, leaving 12 bases between them. This CDR3 has 15 residues. Germline V CDR1 and CDR2: SGHTA, FQGNSA. Here the CDR3 DNA reads TGTGCCAGCAGCTTAGCGTCGGGACTGGTCAATGAGCAGTTCTTC. It is translated as CASSLASGLVNEQFF.

The chain links TRBV5-6 to TRBJ2-5, with TRBD1 identical over 8 bases. The CDR3 is 16 amino acids. The trim removed 0 bases at V and 2 bases at J, leaving 6 bases unmatched. Germline CDR1 and CDR2: SGHDT and YYEEEE. The CDR3 DNA sequence: TGTGCCAGCAGCTTGGAAGGACAGGGAGAACAAGAGACCCAGTACTTC. This encodes CASSLEGQGEQETQYF.

The rearrangement uses TRBV4-2 and TRBJ1-2; D call uncertain. Germline CDR1 and CDR2: LGHNA and YNFKEQ. The CDR3 sequence is 12 residues long. With 5 bases removed from V and 8 bases from J, the gap between germline ends came to 12 bases. CDR3 sequence (DNA): TGTGCCAGCAGCTCAGGTCCCGGAGGCTACACCTTC. This sequence encodes CASSSGPGGYTF.

The chain is built from TRBV19 and TRBJ2-3; TRBD1 might be the D (6 bases). The V end lost 6 bases, the J end lost 8 bases, and 12 bases lay between the germline ends. Germline V gives CDR1 LNHDA, CDR2 SQIVND (reference sequence). The CDR3 covers 12 residues. The CDR3 reads CASSPDSGTQYF. Written as DNA, the CDR3 is TGTGCCAGTAGCCCGGACAGTGGTACGCAGTATTTT.

The chain joins TRBV12-3 or TRBV12-4 to TRBJ2-1; D gene uncertain. The CDR3 is 13 amino acids. V was pared by 3 bases and J by 5 bases, with 8 bases between. CDR3 DNA sequence: TGTGCCAGCAGTTTGTCACAGAACAATGAGCAGTTCTTC. This encodes CASSLSQNNEQFF.

This clone was found a few times. The gene calls are TRBV6-5 and TRBJ2-7, with a possible D match to TRBD2 (6 bases). The CDR3 length is 13 residues. CDR1 and CDR2 (germline): MNHEY, SVGAGI. The V end was cut by 5 bases, the J end by 5 bases, with 13 bases between. CDR3 nucleotides: TGTGCCAGCAGTCTCCCGGGGGTGGACGAGCAGTACTTC. Translated, it gives CASSLPGVDEQYF.

V gene TRBV24-1 combines with J gene TRBJ2-5, with 9 bases that match TRBD1. In germline, CDR1 is KGHDR, CDR2 SFDVKD. Germline trimming cut 4 bases from V and 5 bases from J; bases unmatched to any gene: 10. This CDR3 region has 16 residues. CDR3 sequence reads: CATSDLRDRAGETQYF. The CDR3 DNA follows: TGTGCCACCAGTGACCTCCGGGACAGGGCGGGCGAGACCCAGTACTTC.

The gene calls are TRBV9 and TRBJ1-1, with 7 bases aligning to TRBD1. The CDR3 covers 14 residues. Germline assignment: CDR1 SGDLS and CDR2 YYNGEE. The V segment lost 3 bases and the J segment 3 bases; nucleotides outside the gene matches: 5. The CDR3 loop is CASSADRDHTEAFF. CDR3 in DNA: TGTGCCAGCAGCGCAGACAGGGATCACACTGAAGCTTTCTTT.

The chain is built from TRBV7-9 and TRBJ2-7, with 7 bases aligning to TRBD2. The CDR3 is made up of 15 amino acids. J was trimmed by 4 bases and V by 5 bases; bases with no gene match: 11. Germline values: CDR1 SEHNR, CDR2 FQNEAQ (reference sequence). The DNA for the CDR3 is TGTGCCAGCAGCCCCAGGTCCCAGCGGGGATACGAGCAGTACTTC. Amino acids: CASSPRSQRGYEQYF.

This clone appeared a single time. The genes are TRBV19 and TRBJ2-1; D possibly corresponds to TRBD2 (6 bases). V was cut by 4 bases and J by 0 bases, with 7 bases left in between. The CDR3 has 14 amino acids. Germline V gene sequence: CDR1 LNHDA, CDR2 SQIVND (reference sequence). The CDR3 is CASSKGGSYNEQFF. CDR3 DNA: TGTGCCAGTAGTAAGGGAGGCTCCTACAATGAGCAGTTCTTC.

This rearrangement joins TRBV24-1 to TRBJ2-1; 7 bases are shared with TRBD2. V was clipped by 2 bases and J by 4 bases; unmatched bases: 16. Germline CDR1 KGHDR, CDR2 SFDVKD. The CDR3 sequence is 19 residues long. The CDR3 DNA is TGTGCCACCAGTGATTGGGGGGTTGGCGGGGGAGCGGAGTACAATGAGCAGTTCTTC. This translates into CATSDWGVGGGAEYNEQFF.

The CDR3 DNA reads as TGTGCCAGCAGTTCCCCACGGGACAGGGGGCGTTCTGGCTACACCTTC. Protein product: CASSSPRDRGRSGYTF. The J gene is TRBJ1-2, the V gene TRBV6-5; 12 bases line up with TRBD1. CDR3 length: 16 amino acids. Germline CDR1 MNHEY, CDR2 SVGAGI. Losses at the gene ends were 4 bases for V and 7 bases for J; bases not matched to a gene: 10.

The V call is TRBV24-1, the J call TRBJ1-5; D is possibly TRBD1 (5 bases). V lost 0 bases and J lost 5, with 7 bases in between. CDR3 length: 14 amino acids. The germline gives CDR1 KGHDR, CDR2 SFDVKD. CDR3 protein: CATSDLPTDQPQHF. The CDR3 DNA reads TGTGCCACCAGTGATTTGCCGACAGATCAGCCCCAGCATTTT.

CDR3 coding DNA: TGTGCCAGCAGCTTAGTTTTGGGACAGAACGGGGAGCTGTTTTTT. Translation: CASSLVLGQNGELFF. This chain uses TRBV11-2 with TRBJ2-2; 7 bases are a match to TRBD1. The CDR3 is 15 residues long. With V trimmed by 1 base and J by 7 bases, 6 bases remained unmatched. CDR1 is SGHAT and CDR2 is FQNNGV in the germline V gene.

The chain combines TRBV18 with TRBJ1-5; 7 nucleotides agree with TRBD1. The CDR3 spans 19 residues. The germline V gene has CDR1 KGHSH and CDR2 LQKENI. Trimming cost V 2 bases and J 1 base; bases outside gene matches: 14. As DNA, the CDR3 is TGTGCCAGCTCACCATTTCAGCTTGGACAGGCGAGAAGCAATCAGCCCCAGCATTTT. Protein sequence: CASSPFQLGQARSNQPQHF. The entire variable domain, with the rest obtained from reference TRBV18 and TRBJ1-5, is as follows: NAGVMQNPRHLVRRRGQEARLRCSPMKGHSHVYWYRQLPEEGLKFMVYLQKENIIDESGMPKERFSAEFPKEGPSILRIQQVVRGDSAAYFCASSPFQLGQARSNQPQHFGDGTRLSIL.

The chain links TRBV2 to TRBJ1-3; D is undetermined. V lost 2 bases and J 2 bases, leaving 13 bases between the germline ends. Germline CDR1 and CDR2: SNHLY and FYNNEI. This CDR3 has 16 amino acids. CDR3 residues: CASSERPGTTGNTIYF. The CDR3 DNA sequence: TGTGCCAGCAGTGAAAGGCCGGGAACTACTGGAAACACCATATATTTT.

The chain's CDR3 is CASSLEQGRGAEAFF. CDR3 sequence (DNA): TGTGCCAGCAGCTTAGAGCAGGGGCGCGGAGCTGAAGCTTTCTTT. The chain recombines TRBV11-2 with TRBJ1-1; D might be TRBD1 (6 bases). Looked up from germline, CDR1 is SGHAT and CDR2 is FQNNGV. This CDR3 is 15 amino acids long. Trimming took 0 bases from V and 6 from J, leaving 14 bases between them.

The chain couples TRBV6-5 to TRBJ1-6; 9 nucleotides agree with TRBD1. CDR3 length equals 14 residues. After removal of 4 bases from V and 9 bases from J, the junction contained 4 bases not matched to a gene. Germline values: CDR1 MNHEY, CDR2 SVGAGI. Here the CDR3 DNA reads TGTGCCAGCAGTTCGGGACAGGGAGTTTCACCCCTCCACTTT. It encodes CASSSGQGVSPLHF.

J is TRBJ1-2 and V is TRBV4-3; 7 bases are shared with TRBD1. This CDR3 region has 15 residues. Germline V gene lookup returns CDR1 LGHNA and CDR2 YSLEER. The trim removed 4 bases at V and 4 bases at J, leaving 9 bases unmatched. Here the CDR3 DNA reads TGCGCCAGCAGCCTAGGGACAGTGACCCTCTATGGCTACACCTTC. It codes for CASSLGTVTLYGYTF.

V and J are TRBV6-6 and TRBJ1-1; TRBD1 is a possible D gene (5 bases). Trimming removed 5 bases at V and 4 bases at J, with 14 bases between. The CDR3 is 14 residues long. In germline, CDR1 is MNHNY, CDR2 SVGAGI (reference sequence). The CDR3 protein is CASSPQGPSTEAFF. The CDR3, as DNA: TGTGCCAGCAGTCCTCAGGGTCCTAGCACTGAAGCTTTCTTT.